One and the same sample provided the 20 T cell receptor beta chains below, sequenced in a study of CD8+ T cells in alopecia areata. Following extraction, RNA underwent reverse transcription to cDNA, which served as the sequencing template. Profiling relied on immunoSEQ multiplex PCR, and the TCRdb table lists in-frame clones only, not all of them. In the table there are about 190,000 clones, 55% to 70% of which are singletons. The sample's treatment: oral pan-JAK inhibitor, 5-10 mg twice daily. The material sequenced was CD4+ T cells sorted from blood, taken at week 4, from a patient treated with tofacitinib. All receptors come from a human donor with alopecia areata.

This chain links TRBV9 with TRBJ2-1, with 11 bases identical to TRBD2. The CDR3 is made up of 16 amino acids. V gave up 0 bases and J gave up 7 bases; unmatched junction bases: 6. The germline V gene has CDR1 SGDLS and CDR2 YYNGEE. CDR3 residues: CASSVATSGSLNEQFF. The CDR3 DNA sequence: TGTGCCAGCAGCGTAGCTACTAGCGGGAGTTTAAATGAGCAGTTCTTC. The complete variable domain, with remaining parts taken from reference TRBV9 and TRBJ2-1, reads DSGVTQTPKHLITATGQRVTLRCSPRSGDLSVYWYQQSLDQGLQFLIQYYNGEERAKGNILERFSAQQFPDLHSELNLSSLELGDSALYFCASSVATSGSLNEQFFGPGTRLTVL.

The rearrangement joins TRBV29-1 to TRBJ1-2; no firm D call. Germline CDR1 reads SQVTM; CDR2 reads ANQGSEA. This CDR3 comprises 13 residues. The ends were cut back, 1 base at V and 3 bases at J, with 9 bases in the middle. CDR3 protein: CSVEGLGDYGYTF. The CDR3 DNA is TGCAGCGTTGAAGGACTGGGTGACTATGGCTACACCTTC. The entire variable domain, with the rest obtained from reference TRBV29-1 and TRBJ1-2, is as follows: SAVISQKPSRDICQRGTSLTIQCQVDSQVTMMFWYRQQPGQSLTLIATANQGSEATYESGFVIDKFPISRPNLTFSTLTVSNMSPEDSSIYLCSVEGLGDYGYTFGSGTRLTVV.

The chain couples TRBV29-1 to TRBJ2-2; 7 bases align to TRBD2. From germline, CDR1 is SQVTM and CDR2 ANQGSEA. The CDR3 spans 15 residues. V lost 4 bases, J lost 1 base, and 6 bases stayed unmatched. The CDR3 coding sequence is TGCAGCGTTGGTCAACTAGCGTTGAACACCGGGGAGCTGTTTTTT. Translated: CSVGQLALNTGELFF.

This clone was seen more than once but under ten times. The chain carries TRBV25-1 and TRBJ2-7; 10 positions match TRBD1. The CDR3 extends over 14 amino acids. V dropped 6 bases and J dropped 6; count of bases not matched to a gene: 8. Germline V gene lookup returns CDR1 MGHDK and CDR2 SYGVNS. CDR3 nucleotide sequence: TGTGCCAGCAGACCCGGGACAGGGGCGGGCGAGCAGTACTTC. Translated: CASRPGTGAGEQYF.

The rearrangement joins TRBV2 to TRBJ1-1; D possibly corresponds to TRBD1 (5 bases). Germline V gene data show CDR1 as SNHLY and CDR2 as FYNNEI. Trimming took 1 base from V and 5 from J, leaving 11 bases between them. CDR3 size: 14 residues. The CDR3 sequence is CASSEGQGVTEAFF. As DNA, the CDR3 is TGTGCCAGCAGTGAAGGTCAGGGAGTTACTGAAGCTTTCTTT.

The chain recombines TRBV25-1 with TRBJ1-1, with D perhaps matching TRBD1 (5 bases). Trimming stripped 4 bases from V and 2 bases from J, with 11 bases between. This CDR3 has 14 amino acids. Germline CDR1 and CDR2: MGHDK and SYGVNS. The CDR3 DNA sequence: TGTGCCAGCAGTGCCTACGACAGAAACACTGAAGCTTTCTTT. Protein sequence: CASSAYDRNTEAFF.

This clone was found a few times. The chain joins TRBV18 to TRBJ2-4, with TRBD2 identical over 7 bases. CDR1 KGHSH and CDR2 LQKENI come from the germline V gene. J was trimmed by 5 bases and V by 3 bases; bases with no gene match: 7. The length of the CDR3 is 15 residues. CDR3 nucleotide sequence: TGTGCCAGCTCACCTTCGGGCGGGGGAGAAAACATTCAGTACTTC. This encodes CASSPSGGGENIQYF.

This clone was found a few times. The genes are TRBV6-1 and TRBJ1-1; D is perhaps TRBD1 (5 bases). The V and J ends lost 6 bases and 7 bases respectively, with 6 bases between them. Germline V gene lookup returns CDR1 MNHNS and CDR2 SASEGT. This CDR3 has 10 residues. CDR3 nucleotides: TGTGCCAGCAGGCAGGGTGAAGCTTTCTTT. This gives the protein CASRQGEAFF.

In this sample, this clone turned up many times. The chain recombines TRBV4-1 with TRBJ2-4, with 8 bases that match TRBD2. The CDR3 contains 18 residues. CDR1 is MGHRA, CDR2 YSYEKL, per germline. V was clipped by 0 bases and J by 9 bases; unmatched bases: 16. CDR3 coding DNA: TGCGCCAGCAGCCAAGATAGGGTCGGGAGGGCCGGTTCGTCCATTCAGTACTTC. Encoded protein: CASSQDRVGRAGSSIQYF.

V usage is TRBV15 and J usage is TRBJ1-4; TRBD1 agrees at 9 bases. The CDR3 extends over 17 amino acids. V dropped 3 bases and J dropped 12; count of bases not matched to a gene: 17. CDR1 and CDR2 (germline): LNHNV, YYDKDF (reference sequence). The CDR3 loop reads CATSSWTGAILEQQLFF. The CDR3 nucleotides read TGTGCCACCAGCAGTTGGACAGGGGCCATCCTGGAACAACAACTGTTTTTT.

This sequence joins TRBV25-1 and TRBJ1-5, with D possibly being TRBD1 (6 bases). The germline V gene has CDR1 MGHDK and CDR2 SYGVNS. CDR3 length equals 16 residues. Trimming shortened V by 6 bases and J by 2 bases, and 17 bases separated the two germline ends. CDR3 DNA: TGTGCCAGCAGGGGAGGGGGTATGGATGGCAATCAGCCCCAGCATTTT. Amino acids: CASRGGGMDGNQPQHF.

The genes are TRBV4-2 and TRBJ2-1; D remains ambiguous. The germline V gene has CDR1 LGHNA and CDR2 YNFKEQ. The length of the CDR3 is 14 residues. Trimming left V 4 bases short and J 4 bases short, with 11 bases between. The CDR3: CASSLGTRYNEQFF. Written as DNA, the CDR3 is TGTGCCAGCAGCCTCGGCACAAGGTACAATGAGCAGTTCTTC.

The table lists this clone with a few counts. The chain links TRBV4-2 to TRBJ1-4; 7 bases fit TRBD1. CDR3 length: 14 amino acids. V lost 4 bases and J lost 7; bases outside the gene matches: 6. CDR1 is LGHNA and CDR2 is YNFKEQ in the germline V gene. In DNA, the CDR3 is TGTGCCAGCAGCCCAACAGGGGAATTTGAAAAACTGTTTTTT. Protein sequence: CASSPTGEFEKLFF.

This clone is a singleton in its sample. This chain uses TRBV14 with TRBJ2-3, with 7 bases fitting TRBD2. V was clipped by 2 bases and J by 6 bases; unmatched bases: 17. Germline V lookup: CDR1 SGHDN, CDR2 FVKESK. The CDR3 totals 18 residues. Here the CDR3 reads CASSQRSGAGLEVDTQYF. The CDR3 nucleotides read TGTGCCAGCAGCCAAAGGAGCGGGGCGGGCCTGGAGGTGGATACGCAGTATTTT.

The genes are TRBV4-1 and TRBJ1-5; D gene unclear. V lost 0 bases and J lost 4, with 13 bases in between. CDR3 length: 16 residues. Germline assignment: CDR1 MGHRA and CDR2 YSYEKL. CDR3 in DNA: TGCGCCAGCAGCCAAGATTTGGGTGAGGTGAATCAGCCCCAGCATTTT. This encodes CASSQDLGEVNQPQHF.

This chain connects TRBV9 to TRBJ2-6, with TRBD1 as a possible D gene (6 bases). CDR3 length: 18 amino acids. Germline V lookup: CDR1 SGDLS, CDR2 YYNGEE. V dropped 1 base and J dropped 0 bases, with 14 bases sitting between them. CDR3 in amino acids: CASSVRTALTSGANVLTF. The CDR3 DNA follows: TGTGCCAGCAGCGTACGGACAGCGCTAACCTCTGGGGCCAACGTCCTGACTTTC.

This rearrangement joins TRBV9 to TRBJ2-3; D may match TRBD1 or TRBD2 (6 bases each). V dropped 5 bases and J dropped 4 bases, with 17 bases sitting between them. The CDR3 is 15 residues long. Germline loops: CDR1 SGDLS, CDR2 YYNGEE. This chain's CDR3 is CASSSPRGDSDTQYF. DNA of the CDR3: TGTGCCAGCAGTTCTCCAAGGGGGGATTCAGATACGCAGTATTTT.

The genes are TRBV2 and TRBJ2-3; 7 positions match TRBD1. CDR3 length equals 11 residues. Trimming removed 9 bases from V and 6 bases from J; junction bases left unmatched: 3. Germline CDR1 is SNHLY and CDR2 is FYNNEI. CDR3 residues: CASFRGDTQYF. The CDR3 bases are TGTGCCAGTTTCAGGGGGGATACGCAGTATTTT.

This clone has more than one count but fewer than ten. The chain uses TRBV29-1 and TRBJ2-5, with 8 bases that match TRBD1. After removal of 5 bases from V and 5 bases from J, the junction contained 1 base not matched to a gene. The CDR3 totals 11 residues. Germline V gives CDR1 SQVTM, CDR2 ANQGSEA. CDR3 DNA sequence: TGCAGCGTTACAGGGGGGGAGACCCAGTACTTC. It translates to CSVTGGETQYF.

The chain recombines TRBV28 with TRBJ2-5; no clear D. Trimming left V 6 bases short and J 6 bases short, with 14 bases between. Germline loops: CDR1 MDHEN, CDR2 SYDVKM. The CDR3 has 13 amino acids. In nucleotides, the CDR3 is TGTGCCAGCAGCGCTCCCCCCGGCCAGACCCAGTACTTC. The encoded protein is CASSAPPGQTQYF.